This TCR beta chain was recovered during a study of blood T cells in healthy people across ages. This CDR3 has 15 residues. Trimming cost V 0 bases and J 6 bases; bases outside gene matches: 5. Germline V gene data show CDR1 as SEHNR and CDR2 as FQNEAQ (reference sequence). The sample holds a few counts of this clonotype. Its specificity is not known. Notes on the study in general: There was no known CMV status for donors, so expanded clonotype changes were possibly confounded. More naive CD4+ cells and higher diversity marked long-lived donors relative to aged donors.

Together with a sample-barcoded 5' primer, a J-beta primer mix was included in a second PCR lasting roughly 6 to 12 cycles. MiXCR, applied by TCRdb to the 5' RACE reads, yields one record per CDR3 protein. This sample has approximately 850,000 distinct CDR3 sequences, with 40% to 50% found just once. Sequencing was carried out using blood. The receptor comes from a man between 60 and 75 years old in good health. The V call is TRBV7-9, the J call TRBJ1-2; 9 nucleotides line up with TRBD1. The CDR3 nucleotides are TGTGCCAGCAGCTTAGCGGGGACAGGGCTCGATGGCTACACCTTC. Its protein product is CASSLAGTGLDGYTF.